Below are 26 T cell receptor beta chains sequenced from a single sample in a study of T cells in Graves' hyperthyroidism and ophthalmopathy. Template material for amplifying TCR beta CDR3 regions consisted of RNA transcripts. The TCR CDR3 first-round RT-PCR relied on the HTBI primer set. TCRdb redid the calling of the multiplex PCR reads with MiXCR, one entry per CDR3 protein. The data show 300,000 to 400,000 distinct CDR3 sequences, around 15% seen once. Sequences were obtained from blood. The origin of the receptors is a young woman with Graves' ophthalmopathy.

The J gene is TRBJ2-2, the V gene TRBV7-9, with 9 bases lining up with TRBD1. Per germline, CDR1 SEHNR and CDR2 FQNEAQ (reference sequence). V lost 5 bases and J lost 9; bases outside the gene matches: 7. The CDR3 is 14 residues long. The chain's CDR3 is CASSPGQGRRELFF. CDR3 bases: TGTGCCAGCAGCCCGGGACAGGGCCGGAGGGAGCTGTTTTTT.

This clonotype has a count of ten or more. The chain joins TRBV11-1 to TRBJ2-5, with unresolved D. V was shortened by 1 base and J by 2 bases, with 11 bases between the two germline ends. There are 15 residues in the CDR3. Germline V gives CDR1 SGHAT, CDR2 FQDESV (reference sequence). Here the CDR3 reads CASSLEGAIQETQYF. In nucleotides, the CDR3 is TGTGCCAGCAGCTTAGAAGGAGCTATTCAAGAGACCCAGTACTTC.

This chain uses TRBV11-1 with TRBJ1-2; the D gene is possibly TRBD1 (5 bases). Germline lookup yields CDR1 SGHAT and CDR2 FQDESV (reference sequence). This CDR3 has 13 residues. The V end was cut by 6 bases, the J end by 7 bases, with 15 bases between. The CDR3 region has the DNA TGTGCCAGCAGTGAAGCGCTTAGGGGTGGCTACACCTTC. Translating gives CASSEALRGGYTF. Looking up the rest from reference TRBV11-1 and TRBJ1-2 gives the full variable domain: EAEVAQSPRYKITEKSQAVAFWCDPISGHATLYWYRQILGQGPELLVQFQDESVVDDSQLPKDRFSAERLKGVDSTLKIQPAELGDSAMYLCASSEALRGGYTFGSGTRLTVV.

This clonotype was counted at least ten times. The chain is built from TRBV11-1 and TRBJ2-4; D not resolved. V was trimmed by 3 bases and J by 8 bases, leaving 2 bases between them. The CDR3 runs to 10 residues. Germline loops: CDR1 SGHAT, CDR2 FQDESV (reference sequence). CDR3 sequence reads: CASSFDIQYF. The CDR3 DNA is TGTGCCAGCAGCTTCGACATTCAGTACTTC.

This clonotype has ten or more counts. The rearrangement links TRBV5-1 to TRBJ1-5; D unresolved. CDR3 length: 13 amino acids. V dropped 0 bases and J dropped 5 bases, with 6 bases sitting between them. Germline V gene lookup returns CDR1 SGHRS and CDR2 YFSETQ. The CDR3 is CASSLERYQPQHF. The CDR3 DNA sequence: TGCGCCAGCAGCTTGGAGCGTTATCAGCCCCAGCATTTT. Supplemented by reference TRBV5-1 and TRBJ1-5, the full variable domain reads KAGVTQTPRYLIKTRGQQVTLSCSPISGHRSVSWYQQTPGQGLQFLFEYFSETQRNKGNFPGRFSGRQFSNSRSEMNVSTLELGDSALYLCASSLERYQPQHFGDGTRLSIL.

This clonotype was observed at least ten times. This sequence joins TRBV28 and TRBJ2-7; D gene ambiguous. The CDR3 loop spans 11 amino acids. With 7 bases removed from V and 3 bases from J, the gap between germline ends came to 7 bases. Germline values: CDR1 MDHEN, CDR2 SYDVKM. The CDR3 nucleotides are TGTGCCAGCACTCCTCTCTACGAGCAGTACTTC. Its protein is CASTPLYEQYF.

Worth noting for this clonotype: A clone one base away is much larger, so this may be a read error. The J gene is TRBJ1-1, the V gene TRBV7-2, with D unresolved. The CDR3 consists of 12 residues. Trimming shortened V by 5 bases and J by 10 bases, and 14 bases separated the two germline ends. Germline CDR1 SGHTA, CDR2 FQGNSA. The CDR3 DNA reads as TGTGCCAGCAGCCCTGTGCGGAGTGGAGCTTTCTTT. This codes for CASSPVRSGAFF.

In this sample, this clonotype turned up many times. CDR3 in DNA: TGTGCCAGCAGCCCCACTCCCATCAGGACGGATTCACCCCTCCACTTT. This translates into CASSPTPIRTDSPLHF. This rearrangement joins TRBV2 to TRBJ1-6; the D is unclear. Trimming cost V 6 bases and J 8 bases, with 20 bases left between them. There are 16 residues in the CDR3. Germline V gene lookup returns CDR1 SNHLY and CDR2 FYNNEI. The full variable domain, its missing parts supplied by reference TRBV2 and TRBJ1-6, is EPEVTQTPSHQVTQMGQEVILRCVPISNHLYFYWYRQILGQKVEFLVSFYNNEISEKSEIFDDQFSVERPDGSNFTLKIRSTKLEDSAMYFCASSPTPIRTDSPLHFGNGTRLTVT.

This clonotype was counted at least ten times. The V and J genes are TRBV18 and TRBJ2-4, with D possibly matching TRBD1 (6 bases). The germline V gene has CDR1 KGHSH and CDR2 LQKENI. The CDR3 consists of 15 residues. V was shortened by 2 bases and J by 0 bases, with 8 bases between the two germline ends. Here the CDR3 DNA reads TGTGCCAGCTCACCAGGGACACTAGCCAAAAACATTCAGTACTTC. Translated, it gives CASSPGTLAKNIQYF.

This clonotype has ten or more counts. The rearrangement links TRBV10-3 to TRBJ1-2; D unresolved. There are 15 residues in the CDR3. Germline V gene data show CDR1 as ENHRY and CDR2 as SYGVKD. Deletions cut 6 bases from V and 2 bases from J, with 16 bases between. The CDR3 region is CAIRIKPSGNYGYTF. Written as DNA, the CDR3 is TGTGCCATCAGGATAAAACCAAGTGGCAACTATGGCTACACCTTC.

This clonotype was detected ten times or more. V usage is TRBV3-1 and J usage is TRBJ1-4; TRBD1 might be the D (5 bases). Germline-derived CDR1 and CDR2 are LGHDT and YNNKEL (reference sequence). The CDR3 contains 15 residues. V dropped 1 base and J dropped 0 bases, with 6 bases sitting between them. In nucleotides, the CDR3 is TGTGCCAGCAGCCAAGGACAGTCAACTAATGAAAAACTGTTTTTT. Residues: CASSQGQSTNEKLFF.

About this clonotype itself: A single base separates this from a much larger clone, so it may be a read error. This sequence joins TRBV12-3 or TRBV12-4 and TRBJ2-7, with D possibly TRBD2 on 5 matching bases. The ends were cut back, 5 bases at V and 4 bases at J, with 15 bases in the middle. This CDR3 is built from 14 residues. The CDR3 bases are TGTGCCAGCAGTAACAAGGGAGTCGCGTACGAGCAGTACTTC. Its translation is CASSNKGVAYEQYF.

The table lists this clonotype with many counts. The V gene is TRBV7-9, the J gene TRBJ1-1, with 8 bases that match TRBD1. CDR3 length equals 15 residues. CDR1 is SEHNR and CDR2 is FQNEAQ in the germline V gene (reference sequence). V dropped 2 bases and J dropped 4; count of bases not matched to a gene: 6. The CDR3 sequence is CASSLQQGVGTEAFF. CDR3 nucleotide sequence: TGTGCCAGCAGCTTACAACAGGGGGTGGGCACTGAAGCTTTCTTT.

To note about this clonotype: At one end the junction does not follow the germline gene, possibly because of a read error. The chain has TRBV10-2 and TRBJ2-7; 8 bases fit TRBD1. The CDR3 totals 19 residues. Germline CDR1 WSHSY, CDR2 SAAADI. As DNA, the CDR3 is TGCGCCAGCAGTGAGTTGGGACAGGCATCTGACCACGAAACCTACAAGCAGTACTTC. It encodes CASSELGQASDHETYKQYF.

In this sample, this clonotype turned up many times. V and J are TRBV2 and TRBJ2-2, with 7 bases matching TRBD1. The CDR3 contains 16 residues. The germline CDR1 and CDR2 sequences are SNHLY and FYNNEI. After removal of 4 bases from V and 2 bases from J, the junction contained 7 bases not matched to a gene. Here the CDR3 reads CASSAVGTANTGELFF. Written as DNA, the CDR3 is TGTGCCAGCAGTGCGGTCGGGACAGCAAACACCGGGGAGCTGTTTTTT.

This clonotype was counted at least ten times. This chain connects TRBV30 to TRBJ2-7; D remains unclear. The CDR3 has 9 amino acids. V shed 8 bases and J shed 4 bases, with 6 bases lying between them. Germline V CDR1 and CDR2: GTSNPN, SVGIG (reference sequence). Written as DNA, the CDR3 is TGTGCCGGGAAATACGAGCAGTACTTC. It is translated as CAGKYEQYF.

In this sample, this clonotype turned up many times. V and J are TRBV11-2 and TRBJ2-1; TRBD2 agrees at 9 bases. Germline loops: CDR1 SGHAT, CDR2 FQNNGV. The CDR3 has 16 amino acids. With 1 base clipped from V and 4 bases from J, the junction kept 5 bases outside the gene matches. CDR3: CASSLVVAGGYNEQFF. The CDR3 nucleotides are TGTGCCAGCAGCTTAGTTGTGGCGGGGGGGTACAATGAGCAGTTCTTC.

This clonotype occurred many times. V usage is TRBV7-2 and J usage is TRBJ1-1; 12 bases match TRBD1. Germline V gene data show CDR1 as SGHTA and CDR2 as FQGNSA. The CDR3 contains 18 residues. The ends lost 5 bases at V and 4 bases at J; junction bases unmatched: 14. DNA of the CDR3: TGTGCCAGCAGCGCTCCCCGGGACAGGGGGCGCCAGGTCACTGAAGCTTTCTTT. Its protein product is CASSAPRDRGRQVTEAFF.

This clonotype was counted many times. This chain links TRBV7-6 with TRBJ2-1; D is possibly TRBD1 (5 bases). The CDR3 runs to 16 residues. V was pared by 5 bases and J by 4 bases, with 18 bases between. Germline-derived CDR1 and CDR2 are SGHVS and FNYEAQ. CDR3 loop: CASSHRHSIQYNEQFF. CDR3 in DNA: TGTGCCAGCAGCCACAGGCACAGCATCCAATACAATGAGCAGTTCTTC.

This clonotype was seen many times. V usage is TRBV12-3 or TRBV12-4 and J usage is TRBJ2-3; a possible D gene is TRBD2 (6 bases). The V end was cut by 4 bases, the J end by 1 base, with 9 bases between. The CDR3 has 14 amino acids. CDR3: CASSYGGGTDTQYF. The CDR3 DNA reads as TGTGCCAGCAGTTACGGCGGGGGCACAGATACGCAGTATTTT.

This clonotype was observed at least ten times. The chain links TRBV6-1 to TRBJ1-6, with TRBD1 matching over 7 bases. V trimming: 5 bases; J trimming: 7 bases; junction bases outside the gene matches: 8. The CDR3 extends over 15 amino acids. Germline lookup yields CDR1 MNHNS and CDR2 SASEGT. The CDR3 coding sequence is TGTGCCAGCAGTTACGGGGGGACAGCCAATTCACCCCTCCACTTT. This gives the protein CASSYGGTANSPLHF.

This clonotype was recorded at least ten times. This chain uses TRBV9 with TRBJ2-3, with TRBD2 identical over 8 bases. V lost 4 bases and J lost 2; bases outside the gene matches: 12. Germline lookup yields CDR1 SGDLS and CDR2 YYNGEE. The CDR3 runs 17 residues. The CDR3: CASSPRLAGGPTDTQYF. The DNA for the CDR3 is TGTGCCAGCAGCCCCCGGCTGGCGGGGGGCCCCACAGATACGCAGTATTTT.

This clonotype was observed at least ten times. The genes are TRBV7-2 and TRBJ2-1; 7 nucleotides match TRBD2. This CDR3 region has 16 residues. Trimming at V came to 1 base and at J to 7 bases, leaving 10 bases not matched to a gene. The germline gives CDR1 SGHTA, CDR2 FQGNSA. CDR3 protein: CASSLGWGGNLNEQFF. In DNA form, the CDR3 reads TGTGCCAGCAGCTTAGGGTGGGGGGGGAACTTGAATGAGCAGTTCTTC.

This clonotype was seen many times. The chain joins TRBV12-3 or TRBV12-4 to TRBJ2-6; TRBD1 is a possible D gene (5 bases). This CDR3 region has 17 residues. Trimming took 2 bases from V and 1 from J, leaving 12 bases between them. This CDR3 reads CASSLTPGFSGANVLTF. The CDR3 DNA sequence: TGTGCCAGCAGTTTAACCCCAGGGTTTTCTGGGGCCAACGTCCTGACTTTC.

This clonotype has more than one count but fewer than ten. The genes are TRBV12-5 and TRBJ2-1, with a possible D match to TRBD1 (6 bases). The ends were cut back, 5 bases at V and 10 bases at J, with 12 bases in the middle. The V gene's germline CDR1 is LGHNT and CDR2 FRNRAP. The CDR3 consists of 12 residues. The CDR3 nucleotides are TGTGCTAGTGGTGAATATAGGGGGGAGCAGTTCTTC. Its translation: CASGEYRGEQFF.

V gene TRBV3-1 combines with J gene TRBJ1-2; 8 nucleotides match TRBD1. Trimming removed 4 bases from V and 2 bases from J; junction bases left unmatched: 6. Looked up from germline, CDR1 is LGHDT and CDR2 is YNNKEL (reference sequence). This CDR3 is built from 15 residues. The CDR3 sequence is CASSPPQGANYGYTF. Written as DNA, the CDR3 is TGTGCCAGCAGCCCTCCGCAGGGGGCAAACTATGGCTACACCTTC.